The rows below give T cell receptor beta chains drawn from one sample of a study of response to subunit inactivated influenza vaccine. In TCRdb, the RT-PCR reads were re-called with MiXCR into one record per CDR3 protein. The sample gives about 540,000 distinct CDR3 sequences, around a quarter of which show up once; approximately 3% is in the top ten. The sample was also linked to a second study, of T cells expressing NK-cell markers.

The material sequenced was CD4+ T cells sorted from PBMCs, taken 11 to 12 days after vaccination. The receptor set was obtained from a middle-aged man who received an inactivated influenza vaccine. Each CDR3 is given with its conserved first and last residue. The D gene is left open where the match is weak. Size tells how often a clone was seen (once, few, many) or the class of an expanded clone, and some rows leave it out.

abundance: NA
d_gene: NA
v_gene: TRBV2
j_gene: TRBJ2-4
CDR3nt: TGTGCCAGCAGACGGGGTACTAGCCGAGCCAAAAACATTCAGTACTTC
CDR3aa: CASRRGTSRAKNIQYF

abundance: few
d_gene: NA
v_gene: TRBV7-2
j_gene: TRBJ2-3
CDR3nt: TGTGCCAGCAGCTTAGTTGGCAGGGCGGGGGATACGCAGTATTTT
CDR3aa: CASSLVGRAGDTQYF

abundance: NA
d_gene: NA
v_gene: TRBV7-2
j_gene: TRBJ1-1
CDR3nt: TGTGCCAGCAGCTCGGATTGGACAACTATGAACACTGAAGCTTTCTTT
CDR3aa: CASSSDWTTMNTEAFF

abundance: many
d_gene: NA
v_gene: TRBV9
j_gene: TRBJ2-7
CDR3nt: TGTGCCAGCAGCGGAATGAGACATCGACCTACCTACGAGCAGTACTTC
CDR3aa: CASSGMRHRPTYEQYF

abundance: NA
d_gene: NA
v_gene: TRBV3-1
j_gene: TRBJ2-1
CDR3nt: TGTGCCAGCAGTCCTTGGACGGCCTACAATGAGCAGTTCTTC
CDR3aa: CASSPWTAYNEQFF

abundance: few
d_gene: NA
v_gene: TRBV5-6
j_gene: TRBJ2-2
CDR3nt: TGTGCCAGCAGCTTGGTCAAAACCGGGGAGCTGTTTTTT
CDR3aa: CASSLVKTGELFF

abundance: NA
d_gene: TRBD2
v_gene: TRBV2
j_gene: TRBJ2-1
CDR3nt: TGTGCCAGCAAGGGGACTAGCGGGAGAAGTTATGAGCAGTTCTTC
CDR3aa: CASKGTSGRSYEQFF

abundance: NA
d_gene: NA
v_gene: TRBV4-1
j_gene: TRBJ1-5
CDR3nt: TGCGCCAGCAGCCGGCAGGGGCTTAGCAATCAGCCCCAGCATTTT
CDR3aa: CASSRQGLSNQPQHF

abundance: few
d_gene: NA
v_gene: TRBV7-2
j_gene: TRBJ1-6
CDR3nt: TGTGCCAGCAGCTTCGACCGACAGCTTAATTCACCCCTCCACTTT
CDR3aa: CASSFDRQLNSPLHF

abundance: NA
d_gene: NA
v_gene: TRBV4-3
j_gene: TRBJ2-5
CDR3nt: TGCGCCAGCAGCCAAGTTGCAGGTATCGGAGAGACCCAGTACTTC
CDR3aa: CASSQVAGIGETQYF

abundance: NA
d_gene: NA
v_gene: TRBV27
j_gene: TRBJ2-7
CDR3nt: TGTGCCAGCGCCAGGGATCCGGAAGCCTACGAGCAGTACTTC
CDR3aa: CASARDPEAYEQYF

abundance: NA
d_gene: TRBD1
v_gene: TRBV5-1
j_gene: TRBJ1-5
CDR3nt: TGCGCCAGCAGCCCGGGACAGGGCGTGCAGCCCCAGCATTTT
CDR3aa: CASSPGQGVQPQHF

abundance: NA
d_gene: TRBD2
v_gene: TRBV2
j_gene: TRBJ2-7
CDR3nt: TGTGCCAGCAAGCGGGAGCCCTACGAGCAGTACTTC
CDR3aa: CASKREPYEQYF

abundance: few
d_gene: NA
v_gene: TRBV4-3
j_gene: TRBJ2-2
CDR3nt: TGCGCCAGCAGCCAAGAATCCCGTACCGGGGAGCTGTTTTTT
CDR3aa: CASSQESRTGELFF

abundance: NA
d_gene: NA
v_gene: TRBV5-5
j_gene: TRBJ1-3
CDR3nt: TGTGCCAGCAGCTGGGACACCAGCTCTGGAAACACCATATATTTT
CDR3aa: CASSWDTSSGNTIYF

abundance: NA
d_gene: NA
v_gene: TRBV11-2
j_gene: TRBJ2-7
CDR3nt: TGTGCCAGCAGCTTAGATCTCTCCTACGAGCAGTACTTC
CDR3aa: CASSLDLSYEQYF

abundance: few
d_gene: TRBD2
v_gene: TRBV12-3/TRBV12-4
j_gene: TRBJ2-1
CDR3nt: TGTGCCAGCAGTACCTTGGAGCGGGGGGGCAGCAATGAGCAGTTCTTC
CDR3aa: CASSTLERGGSNEQFF

abundance: NA
d_gene: TRBD1
v_gene: TRBV5-1
j_gene: TRBJ2-1
CDR3nt: TGCGCCAGCAGTGTACAGGGGAACAATGAGCAGTTCTTC
CDR3aa: CASSVQGNNEQFF

abundance: NA
d_gene: NA
v_gene: TRBV19
j_gene: TRBJ2-1
CDR3nt: TGTGCCAGTAGTATGGGCTTCCTAAGGGTCAATGAGCAGTTCTTC
CDR3aa: CASSMGFLRVNEQFF

abundance: NA
d_gene: TRBD2
v_gene: TRBV7-2
j_gene: TRBJ2-1
CDR3nt: TGTGCCAGCATCCAAGGTAGCGGGAGACCCAGTGAGCAGTTCTTC
CDR3aa: CASIQGSGRPSEQFF

abundance: many
d_gene: NA
v_gene: TRBV4-2
j_gene: TRBJ1-1
CDR3nt: TGTGCCAGCAGCCAAGACTCGAAGAACACTGAAGCTTTCTTT
CDR3aa: CASSQDSKNTEAFF

abundance: few
d_gene: TRBD2
v_gene: TRBV20-1
j_gene: TRBJ2-1
CDR3nt: TGCAGTGCTTTAGCGGGGGGGTACTACAATGAGCAGTTCTTC
CDR3aa: CSALAGGYYNEQFF

abundance: NA
d_gene: NA
v_gene: TRBV6-5
j_gene: TRBJ2-7
CDR3nt: TGTGCCAGCAGTTATGGGAGCACCTACGAGCAGTACTTC
CDR3aa: CASSYGSTYEQYF

abundance: few
d_gene: TRBD1
v_gene: TRBV2
j_gene: TRBJ1-1
CDR3nt: TGTGCCAGCAACCCGGGACAGGGAAGGAACACTGAAGCTTTCTTT
CDR3aa: CASNPGQGRNTEAFF

abundance: NA
d_gene: TRBD2
v_gene: TRBV7-9
j_gene: TRBJ2-7
CDR3nt: TGTGCCAGCAGCTTGGCCCTTAGCGGGGCCCTCGACGAGCAGTACTTC
CDR3aa: CASSLALSGALDEQYF

abundance: NA
d_gene: TRBD1
v_gene: TRBV12-3/TRBV12-4
j_gene: TRBJ1-4
CDR3nt: TGTGCCAGCAGTTTCGGGACAGGGGGTGAAAAACTGTTTTTT
CDR3aa: CASSFGTGGEKLFF

abundance: few
d_gene: TRBD1
v_gene: TRBV20-1
j_gene: TRBJ1-2
CDR3nt: TGCAGTGCTAGTGACAGGGATAGCTATGGCTACACCTTC
CDR3aa: CSASDRDSYGYTF

abundance: NA
d_gene: TRBD1
v_gene: TRBV5-1
j_gene: TRBJ1-1
CDR3nt: TGCGCCAGCAGCCCGGACAGGGTCCACACTGAAGCTTTCTTT
CDR3aa: CASSPDRVHTEAFF

abundance: NA
d_gene: NA
v_gene: TRBV7-8
j_gene: TRBJ1-6
CDR3nt: TGTGCCAGCGCCCGGGTTCTGCTCGATTCACCCCTCCACTTT
CDR3aa: CASARVLLDSPLHF

abundance: NA
d_gene: TRBD1
v_gene: TRBV5-1
j_gene: TRBJ2-2
CDR3nt: TGCGCCAGCAGCTTCGGACAGGAGGTCACCGGGGAGCTGTTTTTT
CDR3aa: CASSFGQEVTGELFF

abundance: once
d_gene: TRBD1
v_gene: TRBV7-6
j_gene: TRBJ2-3
CDR3nt: TGTGCCAGCAGCCCTAGACGGGACAGGGGTAATACGCAGTATTTT
CDR3aa: CASSPRRDRGNTQYF

abundance: NA
d_gene: NA
v_gene: TRBV29-1
j_gene: TRBJ2-3
CDR3nt: TGCAGCGTCTTTACAGGTTTCTACACAGATACGCAGTATTTT
CDR3aa: CSVFTGFYTDTQYF

abundance: NA
d_gene: TRBD2
v_gene: TRBV2
j_gene: TRBJ2-7
CDR3nt: TGTGCCAGCATAGGCCCGCTAGCGGGAGGCGAGCAGTACTTC
CDR3aa: CASIGPLAGGEQYF

abundance: few
d_gene: NA
v_gene: TRBV2
j_gene: TRBJ2-2
CDR3nt: TGTGCCAGCAGTGTTCTGGCCAGTGGCACCGGGGAGCTGTTTTTT
CDR3aa: CASSVLASGTGELFF

abundance: once
d_gene: NA
v_gene: TRBV6-4
j_gene: TRBJ1-2
CDR3nt: TGTGCCAGCAGTGAGGTGGCGGGGAATCTGGTTTCTGGCTACACCTTC
CDR3aa: CASSEVAGNLVSGYTF

abundance: few
d_gene: TRBD1
v_gene: TRBV11-3
j_gene: TRBJ2-1
CDR3nt: TGTGCCAGCAGCTTACGGCAGGGGGATCTGGGGGATGAGCAGTTCTTC
CDR3aa: CASSLRQGDLGDEQFF

abundance: NA
d_gene: NA
v_gene: TRBV4-3
j_gene: TRBJ1-3
CDR3nt: TGCGCCAGCAGTCAAACGGTTCCTGGAAACACCATATATTTT
CDR3aa: CASSQTVPGNTIYF

abundance: NA
d_gene: NA
v_gene: TRBV29-1
j_gene: TRBJ2-7
CDR3nt: TGCAGCGTTGGCAGGGGTGCGGAGCAGTACTTC
CDR3aa: CSVGRGAEQYF

abundance: few
d_gene: TRBD2
v_gene: TRBV7-2
j_gene: TRBJ2-5
CDR3nt: TGTGCCAGCAGCTTAGCCGTAGCGGGGGGGCCGGAGACCCAGTACTTC
CDR3aa: CASSLAVAGGPETQYF

abundance: NA
d_gene: NA
v_gene: TRBV21-1
j_gene: TRBJ2-5
CDR3nt: TGTGCCAGCAGCAGCAGGGCGTCGGAGACCCAGTACTTC
CDR3aa: CASSSRASETQYF

abundance: NA
d_gene: NA
v_gene: TRBV12-3/TRBV12-4
j_gene: TRBJ1-2
CDR3nt: TGTGCCAGCAGTCCGTTTTTCGGTGGTGGCTACACCTTC
CDR3aa: CASSPFFGGGYTF

abundance: few
d_gene: TRBD2
v_gene: TRBV24-1
j_gene: TRBJ2-1
CDR3nt: TGTGCCACCAGTGCCTTAGGGGGGACTAGCTACAATGAGCAGTTCTTC
CDR3aa: CATSALGGTSYNEQFF

abundance: few
d_gene: NA
v_gene: TRBV11-2
j_gene: TRBJ2-5
CDR3nt: TGTGCCAGCAGCTTACGACTAGAACAAGAGACCCAGTACTTC
CDR3aa: CASSLRLEQETQYF

abundance: few
d_gene: TRBD1
v_gene: TRBV5-8
j_gene: TRBJ1-2
CDR3nt: TGTGCCAGCAGCCCCGGGACAGTATTCAACTATGGCTACACCTTC
CDR3aa: CASSPGTVFNYGYTF

abundance: NA
d_gene: TRBD2
v_gene: TRBV4-2
j_gene: TRBJ2-2
CDR3nt: TGTGCCAGCAGTATGGAAGCGGGGCGATCAGCGACCGGGGAGCTGTTTTTT
CDR3aa: CASSMEAGRSATGELFF

abundance: NA
d_gene: TRBD1
v_gene: TRBV4-1
j_gene: TRBJ2-7
CDR3nt: TGCGCCAGCAGCCAAGAAGGGGGCAGCCTCTACGAGCAGTACTTC
CDR3aa: CASSQEGGSLYEQYF

abundance: NA
d_gene: TRBD1
v_gene: TRBV7-8
j_gene: TRBJ2-3
CDR3nt: TGTGCCAGCAGCGGACGGGACAGGGGGTTCGGGGTCCCCCGCACAGATACGCAGTATTTT
CDR3aa: CASSGRDRGFGVPRTDTQYF

abundance: NA
d_gene: NA
v_gene: TRBV12-3/TRBV12-4
j_gene: TRBJ1-4
CDR3nt: TGTGCCAGCAGTTTACACAGGGTTTGGGAAAAACTGTTTTTT
CDR3aa: CASSLHRVWEKLFF

abundance: NA
d_gene: TRBD1
v_gene: TRBV24-1
j_gene: TRBJ2-1
CDR3nt: TGTGCCACCAGTGATTTGCACCCCGGGACAGGGGGTCAGTTCTTC
CDR3aa: CATSDLHPGTGGQFF

abundance: many
d_gene: NA
v_gene: TRBV29-1
j_gene: TRBJ2-5
CDR3nt: TGCAGCGGGACCCATCAAGAGACCCAGTACTTC
CDR3aa: CSGTHQETQYF

abundance: NA
d_gene: NA
v_gene: TRBV6-2/TRBV6-3
j_gene: TRBJ2-7
CDR3nt: TGTGCCAGCATGTCGCAGGGAGTAAACTACGAGCAGTACTTC
CDR3aa: CASMSQGVNYEQYF

abundance: few
d_gene: NA
v_gene: TRBV5-1
j_gene: TRBJ2-1
CDR3nt: TGCGCCAGCAGCTTGGATCCGATAGAAACCCACAATGAGCAGTTCTTC
CDR3aa: CASSLDPIETHNEQFF

abundance: NA
d_gene: TRBD1
v_gene: TRBV5-1
j_gene: TRBJ2-3
CDR3nt: TGCGCCAGCACTCGGGACAGGGAGAAAGATACGCAGTATTTT
CDR3aa: CASTRDREKDTQYF

abundance: few
d_gene: NA
v_gene: TRBV28
j_gene: TRBJ2-7
CDR3nt: TGTGCCAGCAGTCCCCAAAGGGGGGCGCAGTACTTC
CDR3aa: CASSPQRGAQYF